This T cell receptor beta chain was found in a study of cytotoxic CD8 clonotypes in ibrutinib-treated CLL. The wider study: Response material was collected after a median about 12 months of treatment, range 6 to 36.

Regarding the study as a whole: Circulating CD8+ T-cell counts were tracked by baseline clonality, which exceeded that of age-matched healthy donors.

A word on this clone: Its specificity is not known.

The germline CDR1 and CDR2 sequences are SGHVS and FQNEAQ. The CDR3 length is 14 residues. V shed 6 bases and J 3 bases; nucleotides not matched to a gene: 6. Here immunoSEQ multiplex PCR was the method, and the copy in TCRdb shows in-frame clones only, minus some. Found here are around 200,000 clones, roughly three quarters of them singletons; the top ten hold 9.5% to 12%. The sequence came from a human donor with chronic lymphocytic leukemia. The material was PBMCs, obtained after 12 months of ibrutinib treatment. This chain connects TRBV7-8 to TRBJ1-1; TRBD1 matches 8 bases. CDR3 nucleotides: TGTGCCAGCAGAAGCATGACAGGGGACACTGAAGCTTTCTTT. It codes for CASRSMTGDTEAFF.